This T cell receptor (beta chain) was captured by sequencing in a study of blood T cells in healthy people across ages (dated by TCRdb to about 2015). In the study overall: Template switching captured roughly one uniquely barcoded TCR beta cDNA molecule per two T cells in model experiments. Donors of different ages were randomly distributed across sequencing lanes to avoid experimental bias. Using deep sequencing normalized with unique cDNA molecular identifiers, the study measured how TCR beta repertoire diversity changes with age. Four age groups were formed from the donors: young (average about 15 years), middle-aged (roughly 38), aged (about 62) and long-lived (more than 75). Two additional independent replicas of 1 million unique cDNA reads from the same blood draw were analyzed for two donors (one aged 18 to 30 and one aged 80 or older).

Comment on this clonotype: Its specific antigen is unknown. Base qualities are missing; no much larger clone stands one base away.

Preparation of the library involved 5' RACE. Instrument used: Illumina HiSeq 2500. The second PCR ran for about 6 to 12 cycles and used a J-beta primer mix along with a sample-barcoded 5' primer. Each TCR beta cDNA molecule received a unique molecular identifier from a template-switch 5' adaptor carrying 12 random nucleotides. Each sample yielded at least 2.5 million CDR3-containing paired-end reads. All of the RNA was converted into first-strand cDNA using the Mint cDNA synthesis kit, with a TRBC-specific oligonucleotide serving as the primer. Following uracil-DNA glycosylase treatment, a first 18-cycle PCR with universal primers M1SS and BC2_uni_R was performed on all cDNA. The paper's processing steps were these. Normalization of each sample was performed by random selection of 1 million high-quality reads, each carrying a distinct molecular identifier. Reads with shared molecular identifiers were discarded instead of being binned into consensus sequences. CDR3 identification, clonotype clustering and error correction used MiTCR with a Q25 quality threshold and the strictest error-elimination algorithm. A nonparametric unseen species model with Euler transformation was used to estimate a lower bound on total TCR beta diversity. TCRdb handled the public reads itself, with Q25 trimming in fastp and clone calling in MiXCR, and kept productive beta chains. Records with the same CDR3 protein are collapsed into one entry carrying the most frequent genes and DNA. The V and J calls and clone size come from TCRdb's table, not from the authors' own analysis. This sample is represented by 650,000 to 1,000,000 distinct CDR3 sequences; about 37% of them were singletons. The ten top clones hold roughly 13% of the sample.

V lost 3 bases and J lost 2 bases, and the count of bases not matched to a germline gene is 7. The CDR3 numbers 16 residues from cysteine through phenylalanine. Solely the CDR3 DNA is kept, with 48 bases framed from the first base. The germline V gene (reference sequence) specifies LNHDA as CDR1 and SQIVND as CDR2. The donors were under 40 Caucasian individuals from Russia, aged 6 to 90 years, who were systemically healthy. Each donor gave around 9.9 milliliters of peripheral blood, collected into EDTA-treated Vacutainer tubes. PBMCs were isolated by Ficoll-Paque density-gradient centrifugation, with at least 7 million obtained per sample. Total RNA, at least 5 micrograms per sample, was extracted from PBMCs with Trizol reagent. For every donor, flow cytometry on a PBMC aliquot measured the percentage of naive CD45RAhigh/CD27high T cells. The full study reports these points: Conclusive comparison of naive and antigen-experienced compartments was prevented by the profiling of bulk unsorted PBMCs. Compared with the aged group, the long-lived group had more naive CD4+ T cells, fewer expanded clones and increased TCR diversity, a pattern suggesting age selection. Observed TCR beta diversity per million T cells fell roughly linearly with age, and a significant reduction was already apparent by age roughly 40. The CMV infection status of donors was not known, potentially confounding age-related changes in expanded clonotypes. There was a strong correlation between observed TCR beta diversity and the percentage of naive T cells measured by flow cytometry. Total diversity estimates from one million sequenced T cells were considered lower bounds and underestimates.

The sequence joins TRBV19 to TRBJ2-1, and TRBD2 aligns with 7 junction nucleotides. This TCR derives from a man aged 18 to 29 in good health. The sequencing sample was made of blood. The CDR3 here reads CASSIAAGVPYNEQFF. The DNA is TGTGCCAGTAGTATCGCGGCGGGGGTCCCCTACAATGAGCAGTTCTTC.